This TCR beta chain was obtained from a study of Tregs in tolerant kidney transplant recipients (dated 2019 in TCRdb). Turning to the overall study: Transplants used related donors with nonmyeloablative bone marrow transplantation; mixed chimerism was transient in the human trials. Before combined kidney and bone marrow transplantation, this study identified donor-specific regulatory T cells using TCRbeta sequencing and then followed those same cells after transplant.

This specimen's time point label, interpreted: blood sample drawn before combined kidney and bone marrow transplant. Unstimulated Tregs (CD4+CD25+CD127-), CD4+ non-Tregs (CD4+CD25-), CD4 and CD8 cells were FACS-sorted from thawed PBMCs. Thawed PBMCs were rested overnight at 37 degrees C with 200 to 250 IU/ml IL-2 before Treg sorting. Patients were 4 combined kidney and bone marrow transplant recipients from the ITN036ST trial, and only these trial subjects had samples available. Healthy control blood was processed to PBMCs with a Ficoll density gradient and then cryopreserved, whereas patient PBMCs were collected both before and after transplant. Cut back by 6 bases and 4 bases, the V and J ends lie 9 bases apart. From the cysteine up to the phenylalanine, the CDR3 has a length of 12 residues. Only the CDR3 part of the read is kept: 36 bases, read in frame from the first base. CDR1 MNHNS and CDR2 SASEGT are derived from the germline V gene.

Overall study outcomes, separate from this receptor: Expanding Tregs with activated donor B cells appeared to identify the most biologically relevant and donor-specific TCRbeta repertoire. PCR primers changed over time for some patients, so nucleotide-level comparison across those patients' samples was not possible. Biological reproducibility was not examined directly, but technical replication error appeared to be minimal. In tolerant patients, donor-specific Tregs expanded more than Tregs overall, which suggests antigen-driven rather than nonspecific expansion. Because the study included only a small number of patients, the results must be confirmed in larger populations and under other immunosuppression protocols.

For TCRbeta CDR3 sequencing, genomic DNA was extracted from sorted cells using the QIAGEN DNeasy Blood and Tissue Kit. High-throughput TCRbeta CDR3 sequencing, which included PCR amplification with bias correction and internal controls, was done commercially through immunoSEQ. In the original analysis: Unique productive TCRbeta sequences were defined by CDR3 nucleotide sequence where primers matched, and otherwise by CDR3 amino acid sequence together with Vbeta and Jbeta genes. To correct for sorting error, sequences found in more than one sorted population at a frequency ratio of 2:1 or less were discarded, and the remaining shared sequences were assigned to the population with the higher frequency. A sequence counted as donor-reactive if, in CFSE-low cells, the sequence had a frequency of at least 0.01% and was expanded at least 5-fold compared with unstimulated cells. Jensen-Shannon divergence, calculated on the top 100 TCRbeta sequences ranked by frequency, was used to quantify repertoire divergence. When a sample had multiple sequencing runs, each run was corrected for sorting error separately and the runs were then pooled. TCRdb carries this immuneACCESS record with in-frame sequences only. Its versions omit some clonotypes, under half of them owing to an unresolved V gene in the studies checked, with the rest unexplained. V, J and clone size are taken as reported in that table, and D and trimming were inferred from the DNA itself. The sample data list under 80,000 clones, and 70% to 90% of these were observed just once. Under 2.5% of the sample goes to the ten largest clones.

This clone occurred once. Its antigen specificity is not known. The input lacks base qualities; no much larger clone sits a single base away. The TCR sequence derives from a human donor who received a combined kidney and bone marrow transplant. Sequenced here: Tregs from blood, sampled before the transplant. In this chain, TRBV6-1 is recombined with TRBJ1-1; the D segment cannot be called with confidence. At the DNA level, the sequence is TGTGCCAGCAGAGAGAGAGGCACTGAAGCTTTCTTT. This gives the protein CASRERGTEAFF.